This T cell receptor (beta chain) was observed in a study of blood T cell repertoires in COVID-19. Turning to the study itself: From the United States, Italy and Spain came samples of acute and convalescent COVID-19. The cDNA or gDNA used as material had been derived from T cells, B-cell-depleted T cells, or PBMCs.

The CDR3 sequence is 12 residues long. Germline loops: CDR1 LGHDT, CDR2 YNNKEL (reference sequence). V gave up 5 bases and J gave up 6 bases, with 10 bases separating them. How the authors handled the data: Nucleated cell number was recorded as an estimate derived from reference gene primer amplification. The method was immunoSEQ multiplex PCR; TCRdb's version includes in-frame clones alone and lacks a portion of them. Clone size and the V and J calls come from that table; the DNA yielded D and trimming. The sample records roughly 140,000 clones, about four fifths being singletons. The sample taken for sequencing was peripheral blood. This sequence joins TRBV3-1 (or the pseudogene TRBV3-2) and TRBJ1-1, with unresolved D. This receptor was taken from a man in his 60s with acute or convalescent COVID-19. CDR3 sequence: CASSNTRAEAFF. The CDR3 bases are TGTGCCAGCAGCAATACTCGCGCTGAAGCTTTCTTT.